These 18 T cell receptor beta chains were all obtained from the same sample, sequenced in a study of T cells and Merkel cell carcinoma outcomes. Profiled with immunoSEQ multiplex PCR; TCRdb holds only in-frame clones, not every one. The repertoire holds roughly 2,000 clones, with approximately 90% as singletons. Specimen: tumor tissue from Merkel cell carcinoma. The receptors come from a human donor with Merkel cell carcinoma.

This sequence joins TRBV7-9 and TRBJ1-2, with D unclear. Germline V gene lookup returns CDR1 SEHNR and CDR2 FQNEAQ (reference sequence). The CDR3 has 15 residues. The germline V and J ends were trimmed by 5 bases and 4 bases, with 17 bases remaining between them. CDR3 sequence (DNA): TGTGCCAGCAGCGACCGAGGATGGCAATTCTATGGCTACACCTTC. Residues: CASSDRGWQFYGYTF.

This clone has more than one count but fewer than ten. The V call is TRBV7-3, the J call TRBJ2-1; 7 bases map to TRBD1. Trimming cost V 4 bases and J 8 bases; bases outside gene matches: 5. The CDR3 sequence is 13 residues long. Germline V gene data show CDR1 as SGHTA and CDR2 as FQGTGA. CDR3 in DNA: TGTGCCAGCAGCTCTACAGGGGTTGATGAGCAGTTCTTC. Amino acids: CASSSTGVDEQFF.

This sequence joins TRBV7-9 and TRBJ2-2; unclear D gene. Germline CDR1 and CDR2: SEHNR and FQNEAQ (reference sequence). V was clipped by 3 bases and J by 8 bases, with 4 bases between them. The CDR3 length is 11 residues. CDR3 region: CASSFLGELFF. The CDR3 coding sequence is TGTGCCAGCAGCTTCTTAGGGGAGCTGTTTTTT.

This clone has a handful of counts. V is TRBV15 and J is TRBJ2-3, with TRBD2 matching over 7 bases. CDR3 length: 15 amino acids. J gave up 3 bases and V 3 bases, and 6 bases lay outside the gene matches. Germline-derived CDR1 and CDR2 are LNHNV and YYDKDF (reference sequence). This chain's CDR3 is CATSSPSGATDTQYF. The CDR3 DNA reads TGTGCCACCAGCAGTCCTAGCGGCGCTACAGATACGCAGTATTTT.

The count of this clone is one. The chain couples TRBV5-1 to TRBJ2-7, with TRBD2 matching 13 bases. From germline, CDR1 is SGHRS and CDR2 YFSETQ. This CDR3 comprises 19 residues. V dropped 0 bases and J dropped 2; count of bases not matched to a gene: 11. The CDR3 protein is CASSLVGRTSGGETYEQYF. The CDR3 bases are TGCGCCAGCAGCTTGGTTGGGCGGACTAGCGGGGGCGAAACCTACGAGCAGTACTTC.

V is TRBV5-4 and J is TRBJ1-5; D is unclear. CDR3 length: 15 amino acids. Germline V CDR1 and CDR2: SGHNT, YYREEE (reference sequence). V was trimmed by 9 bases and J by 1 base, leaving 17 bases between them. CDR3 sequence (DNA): TGTGCCACCCAAAAGGGTTTTGGAAGCAATCAGCCCCAGCATTTT. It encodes CATQKGFGSNQPQHF.

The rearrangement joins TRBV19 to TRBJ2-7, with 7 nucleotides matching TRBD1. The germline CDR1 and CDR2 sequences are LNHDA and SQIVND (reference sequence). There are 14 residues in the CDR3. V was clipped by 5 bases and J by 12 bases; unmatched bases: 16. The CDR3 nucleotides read TGTGCCAGTAGTGCCTCCGAGACAGGGATGAGTCCGTACTTC. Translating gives CASSASETGMSPYF. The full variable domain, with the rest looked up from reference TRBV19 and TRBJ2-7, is DGGITQSPKYLFRKEGQNVTLSCEQNLNHDAMYWYRQDPGQGLRLIYYSQIVNDFQKGDIAEGYSVSREKKESFPLTVTSAQKNPTAFYLCASSASETGMSPYFGPGTRLTVT.

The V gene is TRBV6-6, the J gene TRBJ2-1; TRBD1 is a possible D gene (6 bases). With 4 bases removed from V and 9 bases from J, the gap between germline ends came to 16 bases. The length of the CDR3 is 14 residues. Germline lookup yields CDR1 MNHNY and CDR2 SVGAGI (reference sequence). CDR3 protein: CASSSTWGLGEQFF. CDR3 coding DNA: TGTGCCAGCAGTTCCACCTGGGGGCTGGGTGAGCAGTTCTTC.

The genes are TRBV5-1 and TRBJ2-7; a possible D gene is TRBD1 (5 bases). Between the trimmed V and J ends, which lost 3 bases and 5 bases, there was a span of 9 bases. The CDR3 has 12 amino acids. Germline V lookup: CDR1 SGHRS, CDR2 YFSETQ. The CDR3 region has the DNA TGCGCCAGCAGCTCCCTAGGGGACGAGCAGTACTTC. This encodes CASSSLGDEQYF.

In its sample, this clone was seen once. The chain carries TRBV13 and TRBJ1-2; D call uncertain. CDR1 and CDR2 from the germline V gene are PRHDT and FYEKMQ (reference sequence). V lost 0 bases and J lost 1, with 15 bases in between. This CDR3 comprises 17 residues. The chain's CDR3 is CASSLGFDAIYNYGYTF. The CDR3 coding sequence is TGTGCCAGCAGCTTAGGCTTTGACGCAATCTATAACTATGGCTACACCTTC.

The CDR3: CATAGQGFFQPQHF. The CDR3 DNA reads as TGTGCCACAGCTGGACAGGGTTTCTTTCAGCCCCAGCATTTT. The chain joins TRBV25-1 to TRBJ1-5; TRBD1 aligns across 8 bases. In germline, CDR1 is MGHDK, CDR2 SYGVNS. The junction had 11 bases not matched to a gene; V was cut back by 10 bases and J by 6 bases. The CDR3 runs to 14 residues.

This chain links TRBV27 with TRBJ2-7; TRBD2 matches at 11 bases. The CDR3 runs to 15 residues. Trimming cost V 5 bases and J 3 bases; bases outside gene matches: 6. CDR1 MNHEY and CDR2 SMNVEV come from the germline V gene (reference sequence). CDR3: CASSQLAGVGYEQYF. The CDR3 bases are TGTGCCAGCAGTCAACTAGCGGGAGTGGGCTACGAGCAGTACTTC.

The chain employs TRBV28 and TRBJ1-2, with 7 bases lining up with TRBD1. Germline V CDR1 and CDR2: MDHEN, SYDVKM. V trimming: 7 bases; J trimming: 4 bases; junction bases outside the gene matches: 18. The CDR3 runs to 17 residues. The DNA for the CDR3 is TGTGCCAGCATCCTAGGGGGCACAATAGGGGACTCCTATGGCTACACCTTC. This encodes CASILGGTIGDSYGYTF.

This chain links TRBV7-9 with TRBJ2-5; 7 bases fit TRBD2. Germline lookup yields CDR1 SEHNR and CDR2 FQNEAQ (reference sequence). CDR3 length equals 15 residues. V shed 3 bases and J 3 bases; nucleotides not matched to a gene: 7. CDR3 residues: CASSFQGRGEETQYF. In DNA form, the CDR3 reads TGTGCCAGCAGCTTCCAGGGCCGGGGGGAAGAGACCCAGTACTTC.

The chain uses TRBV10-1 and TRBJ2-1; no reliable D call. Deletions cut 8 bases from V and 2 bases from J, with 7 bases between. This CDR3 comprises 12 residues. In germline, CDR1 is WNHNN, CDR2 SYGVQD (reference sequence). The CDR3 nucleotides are TGCGCCAGCGGCCGCGCCTACAATGAGCAGTTCTTC. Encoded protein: CASGRAYNEQFF.

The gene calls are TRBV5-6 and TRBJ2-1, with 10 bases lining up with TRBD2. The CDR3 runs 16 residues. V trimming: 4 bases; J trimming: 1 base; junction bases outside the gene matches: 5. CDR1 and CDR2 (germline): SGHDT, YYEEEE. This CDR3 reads CASSRTSGVSYNEQFF. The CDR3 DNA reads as TGTGCCAGCAGCCGTACTAGCGGGGTTTCCTACAATGAGCAGTTCTTC.

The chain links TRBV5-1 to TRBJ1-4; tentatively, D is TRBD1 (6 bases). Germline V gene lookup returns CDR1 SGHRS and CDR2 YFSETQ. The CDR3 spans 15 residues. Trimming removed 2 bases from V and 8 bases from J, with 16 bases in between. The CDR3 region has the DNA TGCGCCAGCAGCTTCGCAGGGGAGACTTACGAAAAACTGTTTTTT. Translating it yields CASSFAGETYEKLFF.

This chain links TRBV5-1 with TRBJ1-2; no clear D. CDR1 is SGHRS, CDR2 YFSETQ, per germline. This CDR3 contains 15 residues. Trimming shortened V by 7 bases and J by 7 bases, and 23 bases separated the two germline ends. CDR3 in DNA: TGCGCCAGCGGCTATGACCTATCTGGGTATGGTGGCTACACCTTC. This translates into CASGYDLSGYGGYTF.